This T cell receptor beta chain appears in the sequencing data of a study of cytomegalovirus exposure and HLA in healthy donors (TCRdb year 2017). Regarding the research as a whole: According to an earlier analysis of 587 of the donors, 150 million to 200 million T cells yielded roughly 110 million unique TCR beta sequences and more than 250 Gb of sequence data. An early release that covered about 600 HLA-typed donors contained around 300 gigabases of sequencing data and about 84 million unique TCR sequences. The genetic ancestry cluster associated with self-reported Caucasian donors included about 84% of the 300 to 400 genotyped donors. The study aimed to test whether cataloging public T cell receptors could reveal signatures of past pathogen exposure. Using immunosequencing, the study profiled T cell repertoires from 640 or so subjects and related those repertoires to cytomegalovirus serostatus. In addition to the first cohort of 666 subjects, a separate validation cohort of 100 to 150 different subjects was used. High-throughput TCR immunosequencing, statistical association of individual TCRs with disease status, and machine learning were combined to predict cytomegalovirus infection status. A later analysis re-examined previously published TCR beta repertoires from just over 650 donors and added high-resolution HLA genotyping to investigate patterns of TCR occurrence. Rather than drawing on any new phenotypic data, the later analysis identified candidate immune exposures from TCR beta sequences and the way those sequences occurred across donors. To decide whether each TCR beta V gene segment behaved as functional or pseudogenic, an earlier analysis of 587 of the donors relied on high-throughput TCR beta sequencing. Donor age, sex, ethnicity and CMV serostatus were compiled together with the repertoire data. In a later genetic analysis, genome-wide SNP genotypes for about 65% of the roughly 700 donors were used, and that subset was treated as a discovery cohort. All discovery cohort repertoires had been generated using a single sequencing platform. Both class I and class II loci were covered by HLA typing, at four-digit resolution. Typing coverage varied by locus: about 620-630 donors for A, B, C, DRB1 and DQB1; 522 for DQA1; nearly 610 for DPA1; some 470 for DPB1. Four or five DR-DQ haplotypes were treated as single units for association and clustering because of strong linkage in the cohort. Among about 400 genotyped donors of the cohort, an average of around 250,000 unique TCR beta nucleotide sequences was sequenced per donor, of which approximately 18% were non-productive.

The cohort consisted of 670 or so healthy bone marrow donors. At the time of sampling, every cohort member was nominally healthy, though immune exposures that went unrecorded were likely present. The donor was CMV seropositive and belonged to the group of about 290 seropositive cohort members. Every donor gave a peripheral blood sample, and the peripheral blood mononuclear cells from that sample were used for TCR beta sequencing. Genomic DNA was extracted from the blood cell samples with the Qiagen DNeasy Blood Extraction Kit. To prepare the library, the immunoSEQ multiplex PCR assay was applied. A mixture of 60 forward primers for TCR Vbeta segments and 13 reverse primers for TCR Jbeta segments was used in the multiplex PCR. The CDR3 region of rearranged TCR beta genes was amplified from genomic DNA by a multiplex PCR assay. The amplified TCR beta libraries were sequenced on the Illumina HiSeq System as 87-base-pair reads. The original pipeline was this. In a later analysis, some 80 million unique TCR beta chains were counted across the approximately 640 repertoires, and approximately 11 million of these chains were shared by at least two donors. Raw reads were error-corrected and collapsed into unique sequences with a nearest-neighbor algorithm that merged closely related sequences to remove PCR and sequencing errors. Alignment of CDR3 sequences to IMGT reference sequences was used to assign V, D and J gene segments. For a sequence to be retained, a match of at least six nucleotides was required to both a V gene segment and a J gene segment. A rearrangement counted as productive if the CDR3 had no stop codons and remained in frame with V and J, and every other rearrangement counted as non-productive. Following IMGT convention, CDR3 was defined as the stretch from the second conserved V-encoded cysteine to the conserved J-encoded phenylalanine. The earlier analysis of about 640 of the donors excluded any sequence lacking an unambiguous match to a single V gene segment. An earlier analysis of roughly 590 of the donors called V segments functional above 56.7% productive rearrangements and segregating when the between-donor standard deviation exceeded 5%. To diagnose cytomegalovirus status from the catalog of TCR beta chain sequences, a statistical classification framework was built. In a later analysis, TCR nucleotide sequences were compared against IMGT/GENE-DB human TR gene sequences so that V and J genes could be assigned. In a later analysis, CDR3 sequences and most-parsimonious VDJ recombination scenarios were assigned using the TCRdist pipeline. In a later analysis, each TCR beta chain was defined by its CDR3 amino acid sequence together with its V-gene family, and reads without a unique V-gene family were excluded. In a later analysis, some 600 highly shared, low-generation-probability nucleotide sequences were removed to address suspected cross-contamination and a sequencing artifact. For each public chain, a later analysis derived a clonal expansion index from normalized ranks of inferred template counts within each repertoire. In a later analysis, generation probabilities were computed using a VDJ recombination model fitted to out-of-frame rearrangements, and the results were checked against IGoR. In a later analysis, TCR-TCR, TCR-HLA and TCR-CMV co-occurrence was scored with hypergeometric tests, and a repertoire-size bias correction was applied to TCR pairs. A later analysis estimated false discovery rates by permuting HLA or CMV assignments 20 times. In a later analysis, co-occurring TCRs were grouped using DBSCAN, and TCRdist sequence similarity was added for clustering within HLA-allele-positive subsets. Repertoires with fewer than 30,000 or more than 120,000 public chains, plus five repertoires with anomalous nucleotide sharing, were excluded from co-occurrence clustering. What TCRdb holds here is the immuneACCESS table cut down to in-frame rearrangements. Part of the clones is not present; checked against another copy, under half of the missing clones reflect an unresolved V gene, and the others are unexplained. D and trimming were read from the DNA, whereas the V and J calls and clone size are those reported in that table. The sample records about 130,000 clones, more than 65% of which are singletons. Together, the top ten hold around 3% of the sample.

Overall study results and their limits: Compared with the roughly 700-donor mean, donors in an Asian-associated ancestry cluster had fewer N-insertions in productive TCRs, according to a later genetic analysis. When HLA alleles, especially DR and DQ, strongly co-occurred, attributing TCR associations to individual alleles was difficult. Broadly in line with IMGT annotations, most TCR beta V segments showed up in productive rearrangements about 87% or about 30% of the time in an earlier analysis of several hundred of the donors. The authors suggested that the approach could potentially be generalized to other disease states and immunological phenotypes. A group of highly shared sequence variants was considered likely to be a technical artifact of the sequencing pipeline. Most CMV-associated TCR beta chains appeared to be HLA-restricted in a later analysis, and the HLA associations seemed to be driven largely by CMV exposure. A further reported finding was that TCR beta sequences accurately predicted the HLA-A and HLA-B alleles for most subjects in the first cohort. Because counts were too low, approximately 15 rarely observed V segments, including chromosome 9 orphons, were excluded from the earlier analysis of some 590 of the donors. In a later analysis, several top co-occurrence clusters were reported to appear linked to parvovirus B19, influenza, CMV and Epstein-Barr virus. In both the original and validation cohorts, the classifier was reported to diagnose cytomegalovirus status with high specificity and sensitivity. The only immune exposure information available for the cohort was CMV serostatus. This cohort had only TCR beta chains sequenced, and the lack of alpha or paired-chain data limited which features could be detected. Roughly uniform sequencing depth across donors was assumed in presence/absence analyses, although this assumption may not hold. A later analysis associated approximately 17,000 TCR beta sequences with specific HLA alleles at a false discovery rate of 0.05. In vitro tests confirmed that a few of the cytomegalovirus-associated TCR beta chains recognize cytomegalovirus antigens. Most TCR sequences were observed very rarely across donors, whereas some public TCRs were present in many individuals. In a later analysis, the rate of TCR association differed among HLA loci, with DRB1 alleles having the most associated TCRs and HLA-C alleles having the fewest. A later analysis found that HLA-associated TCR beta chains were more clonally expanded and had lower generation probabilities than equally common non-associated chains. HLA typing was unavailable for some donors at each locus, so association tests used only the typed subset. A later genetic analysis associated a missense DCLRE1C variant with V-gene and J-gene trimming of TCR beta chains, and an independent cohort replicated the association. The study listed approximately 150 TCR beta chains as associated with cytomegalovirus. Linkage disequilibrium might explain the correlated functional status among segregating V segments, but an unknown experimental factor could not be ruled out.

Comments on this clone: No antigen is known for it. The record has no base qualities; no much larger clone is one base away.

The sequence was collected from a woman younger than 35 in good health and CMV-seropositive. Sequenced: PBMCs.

This receptor has the CDR3 CASSLDPLQGAGGTEAFF. Here is the DNA: TGTGCCAGCAGTTTAGATCCCCTACAGGGGGCGGGGGGCACTGAAGCTTTCTTT. Here the chain combines TRBV27 and TRBJ1-1; the junction holds 9 bases that match TRBD1. Counted from cysteine to phenylalanine, this CDR3 has 18 amino acids. Left in the record is the CDR3 DNA by itself, 54 bases read in frame from the first base. V trim: 2 bases; J trim: 4 bases; unmatched bases: 14. Taken from the germline V gene (reference sequence), the CDR1 and CDR2 loops are MNHEY and SMNVEV.